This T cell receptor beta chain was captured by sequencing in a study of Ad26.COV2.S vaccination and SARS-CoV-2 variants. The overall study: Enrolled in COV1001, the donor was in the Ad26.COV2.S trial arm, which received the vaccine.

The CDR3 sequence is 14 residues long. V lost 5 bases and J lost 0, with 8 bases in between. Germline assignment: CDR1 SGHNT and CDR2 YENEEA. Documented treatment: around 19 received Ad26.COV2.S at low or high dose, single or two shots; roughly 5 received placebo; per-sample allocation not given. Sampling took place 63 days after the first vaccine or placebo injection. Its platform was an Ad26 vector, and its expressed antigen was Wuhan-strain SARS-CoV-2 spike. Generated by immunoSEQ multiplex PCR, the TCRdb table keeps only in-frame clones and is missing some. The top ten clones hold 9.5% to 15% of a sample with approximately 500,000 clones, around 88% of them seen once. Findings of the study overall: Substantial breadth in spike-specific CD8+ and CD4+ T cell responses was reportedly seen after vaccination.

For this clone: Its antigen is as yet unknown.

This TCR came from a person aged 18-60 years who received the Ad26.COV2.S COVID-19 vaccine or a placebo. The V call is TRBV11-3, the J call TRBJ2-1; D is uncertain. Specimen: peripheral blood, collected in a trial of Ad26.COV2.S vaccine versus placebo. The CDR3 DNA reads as TGTGCCAGCAGCCCCAGTGGCTCCTACAATGAGCAGTTCTTC. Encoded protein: CASSPSGSYNEQFF.